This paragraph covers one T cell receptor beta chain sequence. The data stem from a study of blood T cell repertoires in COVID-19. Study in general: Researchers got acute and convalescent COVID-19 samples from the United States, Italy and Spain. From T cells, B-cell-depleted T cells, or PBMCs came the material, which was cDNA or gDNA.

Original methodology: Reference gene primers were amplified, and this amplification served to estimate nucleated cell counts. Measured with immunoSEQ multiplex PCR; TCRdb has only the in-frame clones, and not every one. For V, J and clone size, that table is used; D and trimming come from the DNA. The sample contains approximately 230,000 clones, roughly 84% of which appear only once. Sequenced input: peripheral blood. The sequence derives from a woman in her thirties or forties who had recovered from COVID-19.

The DNA of the CDR3 is TGTGCCAGAAGACTAGCGGGGGGCGATACGCAGTATTTT. As protein: CARRLAGGDTQYF. The chain links TRBV2 to TRBJ2-3, with 13 bases lining up with TRBD2. V shed 9 bases and J 6 bases; nucleotides not matched to a gene: 3. The germline gives CDR1 SNHLY, CDR2 FYNNEI. CDR3 length equals 13 residues.